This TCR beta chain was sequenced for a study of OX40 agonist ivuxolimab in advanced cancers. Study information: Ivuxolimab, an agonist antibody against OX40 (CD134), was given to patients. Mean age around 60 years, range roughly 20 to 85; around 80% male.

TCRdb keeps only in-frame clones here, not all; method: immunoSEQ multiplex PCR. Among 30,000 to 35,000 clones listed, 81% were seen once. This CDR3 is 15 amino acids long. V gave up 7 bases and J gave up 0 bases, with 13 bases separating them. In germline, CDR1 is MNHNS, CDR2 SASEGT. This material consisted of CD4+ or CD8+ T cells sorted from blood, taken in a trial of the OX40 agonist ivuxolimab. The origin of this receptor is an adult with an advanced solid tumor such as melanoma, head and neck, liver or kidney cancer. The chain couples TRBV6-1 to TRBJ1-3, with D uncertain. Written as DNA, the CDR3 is TGTGCCAGCATTTTAGACGGCCTCTCTGGAAACACCATATATTTT. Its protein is CASILDGLSGNTIYF.